This T cell receptor (beta chain) derives from a study of blood T cell repertoires in COVID-19. At the level of the study: Nucleic acid was either cDNA or gDNA, and it came from T cells, B-cell-depleted T cells, or PBMCs.

Original analysis: Amplification with reference gene primers provided the estimates of nucleated cell counts. Generated by immunoSEQ multiplex PCR, the TCRdb table keeps only in-frame clones and is missing some. That table furnishes V, J and clone size, whereas the DNA furnished D and trimming. The sample gives more than 150,000 clones, around 94% of which show up once; 0.76% is in the top ten. The CDR3 runs to 15 residues. J gave up 3 bases and V 10 bases, and 13 bases lay outside the gene matches. CDR1 and CDR2 (germline): MGHRA, YSYEKL. The genes are TRBV4-1 and TRBJ1-1; 8 bases fit TRBD1. The TCR comes from a young man with COVID-19, enrolled during active disease. The sequenced sample consisted of peripheral blood. The CDR3 DNA sequence: TGCGCCACCTCGGACAGGGCGTTTTCCGACACTGAAGCTTTCTTT. Its translation is CATSDRAFSDTEAFF.